This passage covers 4 T cell receptor beta chains from one sample sequenced in a study of beta chain features in type 1 diabetes. The whole isolated RNA underwent reverse transcription, so sequencing captured expressed TCRB transcripts. Assay: immunoSEQ multiplex PCR; the TCRdb copy retains only in-frame clones and omits some. The table has about 110,000 clones, around 40% seen once; the top ten hold around 0.07%. The sequenced material came from stem cell memory CD4+ T cells from blood. The receptors derive from a woman aged 18 to 35 in good health.

V usage is TRBV30 and J usage is TRBJ1-5, with D possibly TRBD1 on 5 matching bases. Trimming cost V 0 bases and J 9 bases, with 12 bases left between them. The CDR3 has 13 residues. Germline V gives CDR1 GTSNPN, CDR2 SVGIG (reference sequence). CDR3 region: CAWSVGGGSPQHF. The CDR3 DNA reads as TGTGCCTGGAGTGTGGGGGGAGGGTCGCCCCAGCATTTT.

J is TRBJ1-5 and V is TRBV7-2; D unresolved. Trimming left V 6 bases short and J 0 bases short, with 12 bases between. The germline CDR1 and CDR2 sequences are SGHTA and FQGNSA. This CDR3 contains 15 residues. CDR3 amino acids: CASRLTGYSNQPQHF. The CDR3 DNA is TGTGCCAGCAGATTAACGGGATATAGCAATCAGCCCCAGCATTTT.

V gene TRBV28 combines with J gene TRBJ2-1, with 9 bases identical to TRBD2. Germline V gene lookup returns CDR1 MDHEN and CDR2 SYDVKM. The CDR3 sequence is 16 residues long. Trimming removed 2 bases from V and 0 bases from J; junction bases left unmatched: 2. The chain's CDR3 is CASSLAGGGSYNEQFF. CDR3 coding DNA: TGTGCCAGCAGTTTAGCGGGGGGGGGCTCCTACAATGAGCAGTTCTTC.

Here the CDR3 reads CASSYGAGNEQFF. DNA of the CDR3: TGTGCCAGCAGTTACGGGGCAGGAAATGAGCAGTTCTTC. The chain links TRBV6-6 to TRBJ2-1, with a tentative D call TRBD1 (5 bases). The ends were cut back, 2 bases at V and 7 bases at J, with 9 bases in the middle. The CDR3 is 13 amino acids. CDR1 and CDR2 from the germline V gene are MNHNY and SVGAGI (reference sequence).